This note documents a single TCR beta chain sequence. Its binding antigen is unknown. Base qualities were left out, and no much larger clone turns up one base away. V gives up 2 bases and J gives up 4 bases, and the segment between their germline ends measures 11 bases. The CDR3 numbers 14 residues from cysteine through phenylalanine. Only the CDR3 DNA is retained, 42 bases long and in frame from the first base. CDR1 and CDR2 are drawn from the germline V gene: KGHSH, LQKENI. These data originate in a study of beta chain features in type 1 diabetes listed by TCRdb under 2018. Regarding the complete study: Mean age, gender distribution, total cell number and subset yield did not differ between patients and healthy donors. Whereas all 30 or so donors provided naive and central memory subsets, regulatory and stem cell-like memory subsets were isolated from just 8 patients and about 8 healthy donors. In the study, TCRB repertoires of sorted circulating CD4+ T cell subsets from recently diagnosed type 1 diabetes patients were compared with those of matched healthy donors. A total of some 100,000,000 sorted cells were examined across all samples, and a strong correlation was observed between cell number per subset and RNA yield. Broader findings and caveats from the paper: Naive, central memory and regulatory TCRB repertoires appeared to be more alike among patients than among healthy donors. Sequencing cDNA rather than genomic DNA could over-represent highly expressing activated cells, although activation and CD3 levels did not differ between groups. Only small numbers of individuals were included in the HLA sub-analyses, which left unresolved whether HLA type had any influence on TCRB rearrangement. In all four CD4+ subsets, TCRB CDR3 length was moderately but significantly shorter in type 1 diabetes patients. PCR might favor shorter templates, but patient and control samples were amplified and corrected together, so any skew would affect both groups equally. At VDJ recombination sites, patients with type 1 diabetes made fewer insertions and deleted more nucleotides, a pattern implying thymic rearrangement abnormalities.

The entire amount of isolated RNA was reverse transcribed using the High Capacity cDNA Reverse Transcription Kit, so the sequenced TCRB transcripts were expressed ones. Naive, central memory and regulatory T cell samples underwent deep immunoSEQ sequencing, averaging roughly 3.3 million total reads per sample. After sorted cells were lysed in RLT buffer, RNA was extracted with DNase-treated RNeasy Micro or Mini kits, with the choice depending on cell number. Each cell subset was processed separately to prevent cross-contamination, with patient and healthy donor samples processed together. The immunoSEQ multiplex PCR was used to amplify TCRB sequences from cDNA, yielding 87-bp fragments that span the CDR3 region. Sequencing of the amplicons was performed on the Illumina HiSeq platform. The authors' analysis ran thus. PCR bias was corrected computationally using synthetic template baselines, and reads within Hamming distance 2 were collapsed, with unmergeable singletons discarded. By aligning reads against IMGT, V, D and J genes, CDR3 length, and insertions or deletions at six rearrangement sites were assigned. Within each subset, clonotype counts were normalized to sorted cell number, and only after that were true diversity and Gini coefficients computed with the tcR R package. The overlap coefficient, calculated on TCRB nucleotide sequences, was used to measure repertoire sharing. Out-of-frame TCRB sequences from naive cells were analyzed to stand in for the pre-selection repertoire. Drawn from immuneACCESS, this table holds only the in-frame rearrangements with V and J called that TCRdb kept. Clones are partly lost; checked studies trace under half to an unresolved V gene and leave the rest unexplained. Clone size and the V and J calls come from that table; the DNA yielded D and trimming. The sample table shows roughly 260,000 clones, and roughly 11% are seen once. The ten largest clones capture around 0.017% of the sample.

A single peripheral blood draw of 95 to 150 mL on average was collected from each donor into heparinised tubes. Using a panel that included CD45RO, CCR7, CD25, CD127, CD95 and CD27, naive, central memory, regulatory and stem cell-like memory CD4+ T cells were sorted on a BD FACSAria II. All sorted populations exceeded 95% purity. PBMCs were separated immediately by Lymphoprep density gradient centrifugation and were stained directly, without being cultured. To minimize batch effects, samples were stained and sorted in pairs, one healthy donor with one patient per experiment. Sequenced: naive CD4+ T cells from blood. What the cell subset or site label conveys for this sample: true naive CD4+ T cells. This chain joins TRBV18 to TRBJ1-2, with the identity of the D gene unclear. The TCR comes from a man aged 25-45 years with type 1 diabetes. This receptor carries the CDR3 CASSPSGDGYGYTF. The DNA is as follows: TGTGCCAGCTCACCATCCGGGGATGGCTATGGCTACACCTTC. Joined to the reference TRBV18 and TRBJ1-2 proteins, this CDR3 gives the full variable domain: NAGVMQNPRHLVRRRGQEARLRCSPMKGHSHVYWYRQLPEEGLKFMVYLQKENIIDESGMPKERFSAEFPKEGPSILRIQQVVRGDSAAYFCASSPSGDGYGYTFGSGTRLTVV.